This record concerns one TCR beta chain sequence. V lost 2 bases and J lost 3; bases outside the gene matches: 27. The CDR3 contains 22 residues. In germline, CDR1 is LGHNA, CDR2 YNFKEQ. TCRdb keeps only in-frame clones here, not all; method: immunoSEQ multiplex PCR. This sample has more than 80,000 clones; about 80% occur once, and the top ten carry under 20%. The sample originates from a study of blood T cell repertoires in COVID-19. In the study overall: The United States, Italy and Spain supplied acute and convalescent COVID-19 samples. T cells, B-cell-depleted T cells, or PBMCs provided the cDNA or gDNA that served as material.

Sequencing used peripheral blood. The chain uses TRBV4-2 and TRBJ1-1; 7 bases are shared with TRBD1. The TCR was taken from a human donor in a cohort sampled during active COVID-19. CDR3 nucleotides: TGTGCCAGCAGCCAATTTTACCCTGCGAGGCCAGGGGGAAGAAGAGCGGACACTGAAGCTTTCTTT. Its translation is CASSQFYPARPGGRRADTEAFF.